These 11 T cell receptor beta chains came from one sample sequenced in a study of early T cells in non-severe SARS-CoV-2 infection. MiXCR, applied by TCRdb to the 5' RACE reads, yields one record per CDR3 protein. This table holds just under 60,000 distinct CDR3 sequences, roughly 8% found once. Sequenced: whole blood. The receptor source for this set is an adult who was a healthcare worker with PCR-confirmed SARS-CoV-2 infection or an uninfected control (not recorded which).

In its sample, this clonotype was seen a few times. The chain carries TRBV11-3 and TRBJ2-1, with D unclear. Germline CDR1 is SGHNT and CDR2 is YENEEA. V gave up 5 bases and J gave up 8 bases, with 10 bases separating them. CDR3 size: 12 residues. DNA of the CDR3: TGTGCCAGCAGCCCCGGAAGCGATGAGCAGTTCTTC. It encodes CASSPGSDEQFF.

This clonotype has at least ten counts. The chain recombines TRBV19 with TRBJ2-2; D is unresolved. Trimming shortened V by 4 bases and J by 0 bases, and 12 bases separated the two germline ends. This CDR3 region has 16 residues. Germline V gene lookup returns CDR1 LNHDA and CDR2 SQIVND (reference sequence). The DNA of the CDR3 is TGTGCCAGTAGTACCCAAGGGTACTCGAACACCGGGGAGCTGTTTTTT. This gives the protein CASSTQGYSNTGELFF.

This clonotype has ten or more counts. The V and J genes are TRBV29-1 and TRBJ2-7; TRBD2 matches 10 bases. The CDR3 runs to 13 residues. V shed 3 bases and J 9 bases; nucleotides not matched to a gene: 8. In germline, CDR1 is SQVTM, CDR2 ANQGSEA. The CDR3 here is CSVEVAGGRGQYF. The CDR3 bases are TGCAGCGTTGAGGTAGCGGGAGGCCGCGGGCAGTACTTC.

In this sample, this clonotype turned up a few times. CDR3 in amino acids: CASSISGGGGTDTQYF. CDR3 coding DNA: TGTGCCAGTAGTATCAGCGGAGGGGGAGGGACAGATACGCAGTATTTT. This chain uses TRBV19 with TRBJ2-3; D perhaps matches TRBD2 (7 bases). This CDR3 is 16 amino acids long. CDR1 is LNHDA and CDR2 is SQIVND in the germline V gene (reference sequence). The V end lost 3 bases, the J end lost 3 bases, and 16 bases lay between the germline ends.

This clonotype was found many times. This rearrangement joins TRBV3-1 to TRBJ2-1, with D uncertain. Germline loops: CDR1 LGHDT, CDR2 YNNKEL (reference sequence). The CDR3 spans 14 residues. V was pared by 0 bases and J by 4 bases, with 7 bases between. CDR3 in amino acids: CASSQEVRYNEQFF. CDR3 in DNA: TGTGCCAGCAGCCAAGAGGTGAGGTACAATGAGCAGTTCTTC.

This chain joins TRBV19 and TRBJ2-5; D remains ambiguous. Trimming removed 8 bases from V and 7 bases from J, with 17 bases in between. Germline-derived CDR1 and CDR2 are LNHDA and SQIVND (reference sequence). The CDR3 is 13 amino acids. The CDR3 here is CASLAPRMGTQYF. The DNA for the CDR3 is TGTGCCAGTCTTGCTCCCCGGATGGGGACCCAGTACTTC.

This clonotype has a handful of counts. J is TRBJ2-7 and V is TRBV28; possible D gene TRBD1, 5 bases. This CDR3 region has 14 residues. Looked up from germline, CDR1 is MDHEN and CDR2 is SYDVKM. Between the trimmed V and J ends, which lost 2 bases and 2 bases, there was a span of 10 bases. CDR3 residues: CASSLTWGPYEQYF. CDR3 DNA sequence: TGTGCCAGCAGTTTAACGTGGGGCCCCTACGAGCAGTACTTC. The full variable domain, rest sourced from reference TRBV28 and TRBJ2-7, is DVKVTQSSRYLVKRTGEKVFLECVQDMDHENMFWYRQDPGLGLRLIYFSYDVKMKEKGDIPEGYSVSREKKERFSLILESASTNQTSMYLCASSLTWGPYEQYFGPGTRLTVT.

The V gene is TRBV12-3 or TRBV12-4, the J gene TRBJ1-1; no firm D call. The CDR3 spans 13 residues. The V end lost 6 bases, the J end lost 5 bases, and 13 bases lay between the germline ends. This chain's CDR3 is CASSFGRRTEAFF. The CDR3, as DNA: TGTGCCAGCAGCTTTGGGAGAAGAACTGAAGCTTTCTTT.

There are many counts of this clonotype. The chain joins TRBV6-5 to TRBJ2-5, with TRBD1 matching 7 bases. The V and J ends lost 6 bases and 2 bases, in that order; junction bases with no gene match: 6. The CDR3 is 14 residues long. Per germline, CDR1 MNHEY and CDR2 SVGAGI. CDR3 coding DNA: TGTGCCAGCAGCCTCCAGGGGGATCAAGAGACCCAGTACTTC. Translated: CASSLQGDQETQYF.

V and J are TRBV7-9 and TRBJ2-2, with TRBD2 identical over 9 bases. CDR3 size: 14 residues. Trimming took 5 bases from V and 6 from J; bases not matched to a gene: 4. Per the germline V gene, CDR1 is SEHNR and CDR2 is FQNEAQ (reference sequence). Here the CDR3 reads CASSPGLASGELFF. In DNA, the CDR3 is TGTGCCAGCAGCCCGGGACTAGCCTCCGGGGAGCTGTTTTTT.

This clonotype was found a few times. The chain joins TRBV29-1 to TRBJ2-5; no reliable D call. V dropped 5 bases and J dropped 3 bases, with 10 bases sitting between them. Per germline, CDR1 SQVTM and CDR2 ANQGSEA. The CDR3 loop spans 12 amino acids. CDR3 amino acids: CSVTAMKETQYF. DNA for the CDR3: TGCAGCGTTACAGCGATGAAAGAGACCCAGTACTTC.